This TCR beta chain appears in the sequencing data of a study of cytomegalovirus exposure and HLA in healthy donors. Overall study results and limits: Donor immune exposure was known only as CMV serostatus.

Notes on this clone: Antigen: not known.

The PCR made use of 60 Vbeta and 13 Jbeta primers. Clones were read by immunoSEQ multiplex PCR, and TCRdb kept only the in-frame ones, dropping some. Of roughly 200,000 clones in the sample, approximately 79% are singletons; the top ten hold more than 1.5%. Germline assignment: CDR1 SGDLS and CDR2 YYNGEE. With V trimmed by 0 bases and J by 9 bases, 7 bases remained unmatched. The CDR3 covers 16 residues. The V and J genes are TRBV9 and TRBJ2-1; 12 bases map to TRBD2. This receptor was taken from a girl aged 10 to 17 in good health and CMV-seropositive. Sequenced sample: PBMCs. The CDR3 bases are TGTGCCAGCAGCGTAGAGGCTAGCGGGGGGGCAAGTGAGCAGTTCTTC. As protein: CASSVEASGGASEQFF.